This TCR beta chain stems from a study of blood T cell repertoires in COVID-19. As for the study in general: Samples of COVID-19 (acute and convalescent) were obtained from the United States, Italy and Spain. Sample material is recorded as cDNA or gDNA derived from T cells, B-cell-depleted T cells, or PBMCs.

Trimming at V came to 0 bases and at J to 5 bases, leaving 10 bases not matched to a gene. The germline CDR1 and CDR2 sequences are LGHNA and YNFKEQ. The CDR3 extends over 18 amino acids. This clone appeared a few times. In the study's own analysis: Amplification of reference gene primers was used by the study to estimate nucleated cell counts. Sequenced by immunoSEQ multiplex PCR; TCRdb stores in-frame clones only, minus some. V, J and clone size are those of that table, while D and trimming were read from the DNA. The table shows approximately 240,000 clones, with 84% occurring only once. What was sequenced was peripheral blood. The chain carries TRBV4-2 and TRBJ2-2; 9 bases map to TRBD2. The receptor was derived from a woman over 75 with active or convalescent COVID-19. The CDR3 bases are TGTGCCAGCAGCCAAGAGGGAATAGCGGGAGTGGGGACCGGGGAGCTGTTTTTT. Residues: CASSQEGIAGVGTGELFF.